What follows are 5 T cell receptor beta chains derived from one specimen sequenced in a study of neurological immune-mediated disorders. TCRdb reanalysed the 5' RACE reads using MiXCR and keeps one entry per CDR3 protein. The sample lists roughly 62,000 distinct CDR3 sequences; around 10% were seen once. Input material: PBMCs. The origin of the receptors is a man between 60 and 75 years old in good health.

At least ten counts were recorded for this clonotype. This sequence joins TRBV5-1 and TRBJ1-4; no firm D call. This CDR3 has 15 residues. V was cut by 4 bases and J by 0 bases, with 10 bases left in between. The germline V gene encodes CDR1 SGHRS and CDR2 YFSETQ. CDR3 protein: CASSLRPATNEKLFF. CDR3 bases: TGCGCCAGCAGCCTCCGACCTGCAACTAATGAAAAACTGTTTTTT.

Ten or more counts support this clonotype. The rearrangement joins TRBV20-1 to TRBJ2-2; D is possibly TRBD2 (6 bases). V lost 0 bases to trimming and J lost 3 bases, with 14 bases between them. From germline, CDR1 is DFQATT and CDR2 SNEGSKA (reference sequence). The CDR3 has 16 residues. This CDR3 reads CSARDRDWGDTGELFF. The CDR3 coding sequence is TGCAGTGCTAGAGATCGTGACTGGGGGGACACCGGGGAGCTGTTTTTT.

This clonotype was observed many times. This CDR3 is CSASRQDYNYGYTF. The CDR3 DNA reads as TGCAGTGCTAGTAGGCAGGACTATAACTATGGCTACACCTTC. The chain uses TRBV20-1 and TRBJ1-2, with D unclear. The CDR3 is 14 amino acids. CDR1 is DFQATT, CDR2 SNEGSKA, per germline (reference sequence). The germline V and J ends were trimmed by 3 bases and 1 base, with 12 bases remaining between them.

This clonotype showed up many times. The V and J genes are TRBV7-2 and TRBJ2-5, with 9 bases lining up with TRBD1. The germline V gene has CDR1 SGHTA and CDR2 FQGNSA. The CDR3 totals 16 residues. Unmatched junction bases numbered 8, after V lost 5 bases and J lost 1 base. The CDR3 coding sequence is TGTGCCAGCAGCCGCGGTGACAGGGGGAGCCAAGAGACCCAGTACTTC. This encodes CASSRGDRGSQETQYF.

In this sample, this clonotype turned up many times. The chain recombines TRBV7-8 with TRBJ2-3, with D hard to call. The CDR3 length is 12 residues. Germline V gene lookup returns CDR1 SGHVS and CDR2 FQNEAQ. The V gene lost 2 bases and the J gene lost 7 bases, with 7 bases spanning the gap. The CDR3 DNA is TGTGCCAGCAGCTTATCCGATAATACGCAGTATTTT. Its protein is CASSLSDNTQYF.